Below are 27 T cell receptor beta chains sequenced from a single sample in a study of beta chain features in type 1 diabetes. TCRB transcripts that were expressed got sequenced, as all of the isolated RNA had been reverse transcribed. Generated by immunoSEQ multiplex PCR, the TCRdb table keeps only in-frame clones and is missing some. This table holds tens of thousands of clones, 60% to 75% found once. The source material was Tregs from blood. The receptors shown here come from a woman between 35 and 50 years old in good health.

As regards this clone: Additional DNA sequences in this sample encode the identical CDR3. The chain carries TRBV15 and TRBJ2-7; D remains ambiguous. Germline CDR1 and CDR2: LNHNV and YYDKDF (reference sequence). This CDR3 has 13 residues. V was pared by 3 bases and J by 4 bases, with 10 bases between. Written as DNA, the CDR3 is TGTGCCACCAGCAGGGGCAGGTGGTACGAGCAGTACTTC. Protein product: CATSRGRWYEQYF.

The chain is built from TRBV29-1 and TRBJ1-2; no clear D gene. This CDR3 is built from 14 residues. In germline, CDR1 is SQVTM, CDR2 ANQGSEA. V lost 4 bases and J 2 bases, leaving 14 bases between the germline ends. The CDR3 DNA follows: TGCAGCGTTGTAACCGGCGGATTCAACTATGGCTACACCTTC. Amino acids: CSVVTGGFNYGYTF.

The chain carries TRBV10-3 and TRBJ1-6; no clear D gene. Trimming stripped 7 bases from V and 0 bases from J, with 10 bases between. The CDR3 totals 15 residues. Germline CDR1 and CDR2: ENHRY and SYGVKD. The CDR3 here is CAITPSSSYNSPLHF. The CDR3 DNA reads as TGTGCCATCACCCCATCCAGCTCCTATAATTCACCCCTCCACTTT.

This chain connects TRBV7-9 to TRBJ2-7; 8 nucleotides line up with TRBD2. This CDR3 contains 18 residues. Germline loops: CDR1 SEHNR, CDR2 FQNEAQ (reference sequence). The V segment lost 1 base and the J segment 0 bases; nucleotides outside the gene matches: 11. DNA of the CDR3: TGTGCCAGCAGCTTAGGCGCGGGGGGTTCTCTCCCCTCCTACGAGCAGTACTTC. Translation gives CASSLGAGGSLPSYEQYF.

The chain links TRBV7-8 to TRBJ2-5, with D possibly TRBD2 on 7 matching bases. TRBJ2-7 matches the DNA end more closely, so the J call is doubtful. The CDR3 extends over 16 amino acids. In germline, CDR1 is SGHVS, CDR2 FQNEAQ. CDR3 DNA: TGTGCCAGCAGCTCCCAGTTAGGGGGGGCGCCTTACGAGCAGTACTTC. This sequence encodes CASSSQLGGAPYEQYF.

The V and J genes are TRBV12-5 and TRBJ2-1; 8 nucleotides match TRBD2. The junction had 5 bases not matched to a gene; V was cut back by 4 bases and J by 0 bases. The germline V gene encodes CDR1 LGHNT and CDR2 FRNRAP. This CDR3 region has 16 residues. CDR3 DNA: TGTGCTAGTGGTTGGAGCGGGGGCCCCTCCTACAATGAGCAGTTCTTC. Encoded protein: CASGWSGGPSYNEQFF.

As DNA, the CDR3 is TGTGCCAGCAGTCAGGGGACCATGTCGACGGCCCTCCACTTT. As protein: CASSQGTMSTALHF. The V gene is TRBV7-2, the J gene TRBJ1-6; D might be TRBD1 (6 bases). There are 14 residues in the CDR3. Germline values: CDR1 SGHTA, CDR2 FQGNSA. V lost 6 bases and J lost 14, with 20 bases in between.

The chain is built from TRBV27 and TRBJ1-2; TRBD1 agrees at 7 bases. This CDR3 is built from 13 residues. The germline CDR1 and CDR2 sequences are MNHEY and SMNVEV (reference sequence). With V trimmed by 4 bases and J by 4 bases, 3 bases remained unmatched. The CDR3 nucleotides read TGTGCCAGCAGTTCGGGGACAGTCTATGGCTACACCTTC. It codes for CASSSGTVYGYTF.

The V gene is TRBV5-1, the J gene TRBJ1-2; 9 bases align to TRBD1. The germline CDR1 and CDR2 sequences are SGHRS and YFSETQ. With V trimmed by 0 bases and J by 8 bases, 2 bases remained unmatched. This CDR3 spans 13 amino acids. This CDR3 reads CASSLGTGVGYTF. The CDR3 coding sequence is TGCGCCAGCAGCTTGGGGACAGGGGTCGGCTACACCTTC.

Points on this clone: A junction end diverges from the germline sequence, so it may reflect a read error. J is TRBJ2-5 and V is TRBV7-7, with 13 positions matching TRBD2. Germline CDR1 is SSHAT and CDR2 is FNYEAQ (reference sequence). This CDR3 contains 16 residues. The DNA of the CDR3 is TGTGCTAGCAGCCCCCGACTAGCGGGGGGCCTGGAGACCCAGTACTTC. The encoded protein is CASSPRLAGGLETQYF. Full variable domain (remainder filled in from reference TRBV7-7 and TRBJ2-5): GAGVSQSPRYKVTKRGQDVTLRCDPISSHATLYWYQQALGQGPEFLTYFNYEAQPDKSGLPSDRFSAERPEGSISTLTIQRTEQRDSAMYRCASSPRLAGGLETQYFGPGTRLLVL.

The CDR3 nucleotides are TGTGCCAGCAGCCCCTTTTTGAATGAGCAGTTCTTC. Translating gives CASSPFLNEQFF. J is TRBJ2-1 and V is TRBV7-9; D not certain. CDR3 length: 12 residues. CDR1 SEHNR and CDR2 FQNEAQ come from the germline V gene (reference sequence). V was clipped by 5 bases and J by 7 bases, with 9 bases between them.

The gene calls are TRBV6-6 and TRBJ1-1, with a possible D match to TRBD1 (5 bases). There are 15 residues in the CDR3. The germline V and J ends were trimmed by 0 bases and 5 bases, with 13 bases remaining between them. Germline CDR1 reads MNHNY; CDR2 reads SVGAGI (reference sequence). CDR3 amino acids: CASSYSSGFGTEAFF. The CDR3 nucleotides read TGTGCCAGCAGTTACTCTTCAGGGTTTGGGACTGAAGCTTTCTTT.

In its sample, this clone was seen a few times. CDR3 loop: CASSQGSAKNIQYF. CDR3 bases: TGTGCCAGCAGCCAAGGTAGCGCCAAAAACATTCAGTACTTC. The chain employs TRBV4-2 and TRBJ2-4, with D unclear. Germline V gives CDR1 LGHNA, CDR2 YNFKEQ. Trimming took off 1 base at V and 1 base at J, with 5 bases between the two ends. This CDR3 spans 14 amino acids.

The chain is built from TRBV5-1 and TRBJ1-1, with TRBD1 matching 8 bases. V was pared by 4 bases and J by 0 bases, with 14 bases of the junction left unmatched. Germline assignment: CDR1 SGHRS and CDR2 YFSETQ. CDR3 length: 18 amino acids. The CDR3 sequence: CASSPRPGTGLMNTEAFF. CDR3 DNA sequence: TGCGCCAGCAGCCCGAGACCCGGGACAGGCCTCATGAACACTGAAGCTTTCTTT.

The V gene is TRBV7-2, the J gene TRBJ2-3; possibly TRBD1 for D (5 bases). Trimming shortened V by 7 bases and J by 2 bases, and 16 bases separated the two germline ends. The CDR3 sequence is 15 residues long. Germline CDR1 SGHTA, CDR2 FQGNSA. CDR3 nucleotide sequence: TGTGCCAGCACCCCGACGGCAGGGTCCACAGATACGCAGTATTTT. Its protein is CASTPTAGSTDTQYF.

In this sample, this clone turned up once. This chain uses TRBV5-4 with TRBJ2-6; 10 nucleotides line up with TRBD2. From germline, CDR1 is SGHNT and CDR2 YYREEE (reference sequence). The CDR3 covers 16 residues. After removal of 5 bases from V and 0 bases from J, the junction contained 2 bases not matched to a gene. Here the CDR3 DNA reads TGTGCCAGCAGAGCGGGGGGGCTCTCTGGGGCCAACGTCCTGACTTTC. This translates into CASRAGGLSGANVLTF. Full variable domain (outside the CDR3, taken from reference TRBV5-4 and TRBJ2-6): ETGVTQSPTHLIKTRGQQVTLRCSSQSGHNTVSWYQQALGQGPQFIFQYYREEENGRGNFPPRFSGLQFPNYSSELNVNALELDDSALYLCASRAGGLSGANVLTFGAGSRLTVL.

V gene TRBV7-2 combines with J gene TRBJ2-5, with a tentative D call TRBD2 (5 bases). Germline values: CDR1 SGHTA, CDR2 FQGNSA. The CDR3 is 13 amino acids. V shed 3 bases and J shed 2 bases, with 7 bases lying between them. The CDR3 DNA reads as TGTGCCAGCAGCTTTCGACTACAAGAGACCCAGTACTTC. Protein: CASSFRLQETQYF.

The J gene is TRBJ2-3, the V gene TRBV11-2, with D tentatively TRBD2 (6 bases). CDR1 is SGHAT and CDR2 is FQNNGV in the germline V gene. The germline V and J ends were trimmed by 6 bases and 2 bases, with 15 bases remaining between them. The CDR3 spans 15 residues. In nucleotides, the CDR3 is TGTGCCAGCAGAAGACCGGGACTGAACACAGATACGCAGTATTTT. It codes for CASRRPGLNTDTQYF. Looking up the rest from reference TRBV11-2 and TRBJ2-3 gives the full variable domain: EAGVAQSPRYKIIEKRQSVAFWCNPISGHATLYWYQQILGQGPKLLIQFQNNGVVDDSQLPKDRFSAERLKGVDSTLKIQPAKLEDSAVYLCASRRPGLNTDTQYFGPGTRLTVL.

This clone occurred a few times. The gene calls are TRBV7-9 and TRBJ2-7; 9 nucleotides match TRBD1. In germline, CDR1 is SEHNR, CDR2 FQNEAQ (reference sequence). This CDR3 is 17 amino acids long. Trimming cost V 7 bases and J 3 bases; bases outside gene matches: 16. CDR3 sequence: CASIRSGGQGTLYEQYF. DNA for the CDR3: TGTGCCAGCATCAGGAGTGGGGGACAGGGAACTCTCTACGAGCAGTACTTC.

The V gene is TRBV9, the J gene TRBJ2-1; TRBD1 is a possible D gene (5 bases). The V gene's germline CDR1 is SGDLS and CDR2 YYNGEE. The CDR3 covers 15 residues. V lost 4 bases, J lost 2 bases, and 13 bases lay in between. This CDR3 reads CASSSEGATYNEQFF. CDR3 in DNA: TGTGCCAGCAGCTCAGAAGGGGCCACCTACAATGAGCAGTTCTTC.

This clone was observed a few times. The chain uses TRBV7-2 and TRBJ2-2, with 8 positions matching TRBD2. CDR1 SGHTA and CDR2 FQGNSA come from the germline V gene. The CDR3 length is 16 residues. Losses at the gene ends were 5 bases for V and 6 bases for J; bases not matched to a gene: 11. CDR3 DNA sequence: TGTGCCAGCAGCGCGACCGGGACTAGGGGTTCCGGGGAGCTGTTTTTT. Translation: CASSATGTRGSGELFF.

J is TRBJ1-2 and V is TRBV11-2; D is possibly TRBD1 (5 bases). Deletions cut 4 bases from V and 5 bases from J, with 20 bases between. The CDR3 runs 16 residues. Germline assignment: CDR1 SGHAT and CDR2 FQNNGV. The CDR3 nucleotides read TGTGCCAGCAGCTCATTAAGCAGGGCCCAGGCATATGGCTACACCTTC. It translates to CASSSLSRAQAYGYTF.

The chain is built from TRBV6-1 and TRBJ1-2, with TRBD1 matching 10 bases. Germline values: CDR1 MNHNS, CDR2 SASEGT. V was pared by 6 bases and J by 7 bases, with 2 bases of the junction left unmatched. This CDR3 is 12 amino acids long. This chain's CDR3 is CASSGQGGGYTF. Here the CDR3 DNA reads TGTGCCAGCAGCGGACAGGGGGGTGGCTACACCTTC.

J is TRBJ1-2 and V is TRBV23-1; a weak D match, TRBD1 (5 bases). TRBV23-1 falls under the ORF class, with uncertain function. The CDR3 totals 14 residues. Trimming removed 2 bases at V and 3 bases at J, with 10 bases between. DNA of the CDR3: TGCGCCAGCAGTCAAAAACAGGAAGACTATGGCTACACCTTC. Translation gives CASSQKQEDYGYTF.

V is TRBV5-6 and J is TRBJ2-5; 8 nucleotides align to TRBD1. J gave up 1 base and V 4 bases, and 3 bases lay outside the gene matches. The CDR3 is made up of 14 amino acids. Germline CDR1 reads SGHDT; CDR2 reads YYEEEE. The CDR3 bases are TGTGCCAGCAGCACGGGACAGGCCCAAGAGACCCAGTACTTC. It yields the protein CASSTGQAQETQYF. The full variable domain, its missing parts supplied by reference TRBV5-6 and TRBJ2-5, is DAGVTQSPTHLIKTRGQQVTLRCSPKSGHDTVSWYQQALGQGPQFIFQYYEEEERQRGNFPDRFSGHQFPNYSSELNVNALLLGDSALYLCASSTGQAQETQYFGPGTRLLVL.

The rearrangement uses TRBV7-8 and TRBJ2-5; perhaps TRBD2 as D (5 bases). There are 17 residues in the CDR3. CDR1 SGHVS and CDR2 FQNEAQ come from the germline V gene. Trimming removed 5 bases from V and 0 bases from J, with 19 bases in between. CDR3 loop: CASSPGKPIIYQETQYF. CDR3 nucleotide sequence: TGTGCCAGCAGCCCGGGGAAACCTATCATCTACCAAGAGACCCAGTACTTC.

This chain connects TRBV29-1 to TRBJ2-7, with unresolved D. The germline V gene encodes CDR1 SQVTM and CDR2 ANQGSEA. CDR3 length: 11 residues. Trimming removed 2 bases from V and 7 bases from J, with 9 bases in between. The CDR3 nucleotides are TGCAGCGTTGAACGTGGGCTAGAGCAGTACTTC. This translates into CSVERGLEQYF.